These 27 T cell receptor beta chains were sequenced from one sample in a study of blood T cells in healthy people across ages. Sample-barcoded 5' priming and a J-beta primer mix drove a second PCR of roughly 6 to 12 cycles. TCRdb called the 5' RACE reads again in MiXCR, with one record for every CDR3 protein. Of about 1,600,000 distinct CDR3 sequences detected, around 42% appear once; the ten largest clones hold 7.9%. Sequenced: blood. These TCRs come from a woman aged 18-29 years in good health.

This clonotype was counted only a few times. The V and J genes are TRBV5-1 and TRBJ2-3; D gene unclear. CDR3 size: 14 residues. The germline V and J ends were trimmed by 5 bases and 2 bases, with 12 bases remaining between them. The germline CDR1 and CDR2 sequences are SGHRS and YFSETQ. For the CDR3, the DNA is TGCGCCAGCAGTCTGCGGCCTGACACAGATACGCAGTATTTT. The encoded protein is CASSLRPDTDTQYF.

A word on this clonotype: Its ends do not fully match the called genes, so a read error is possible. V and J are TRBV4-1 and TRBJ1-5; D is uncertain. Germline V gene sequence: CDR1 MGHRA, CDR2 YSYEKL. This CDR3 has 13 residues. The CDR3 sequence: CASSQPGNRPQHF. DNA of the CDR3: TGCGCCAGCAGCCAACCGGGCAATCGGCCCCAGCATTTT.

The chain recombines TRBV2 with TRBJ2-1; TRBD1 matches 9 bases. CDR3 length: 15 residues. Unmatched junction bases numbered 5, after V lost 4 bases and J lost 4 bases. Germline V gene sequence: CDR1 SNHLY, CDR2 FYNNEI. The CDR3 reads CASSVRQGEYNEQFF. The CDR3, as DNA: TGTGCCAGCAGTGTACGACAGGGGGAGTACAATGAGCAGTTCTTC.

This clonotype appeared a few times. The J gene is TRBJ2-1, the V gene TRBV9; 10 bases align to TRBD2. CDR1 and CDR2 (germline): SGDLS, YYNGEE. The CDR3 spans 17 residues. V was clipped by 0 bases and J by 13 bases; unmatched bases: 16. The CDR3 DNA reads as TGTGCCAGCAGCGTAGAGGGATCTAGCGGGAGCCCGGATCGTCAGTTCTTC. It encodes CASSVEGSSGSPDRQFF.

This clonotype was seen only a few times. Here the CDR3 DNA reads TGTGCCAGCAGTGCTAAACAGGGGTCCGAGCAGTACTTC. Its translation: CASSAKQGSEQYF. This sequence joins TRBV12-3 or TRBV12-4 and TRBJ2-5, with 7 bases aligning to TRBD1. The DNA end lines up better with TRBJ2-7; the J call may be wrong. The CDR3 runs to 13 residues.

This clonotype was found many times. A read error may explain this, as a much larger clone is one base away. This rearrangement joins TRBV20-1 to TRBJ2-1; D is ambiguous. Trimming pared 2 bases from V and 9 bases from J, leaving 20 bases between. The germline gives CDR1 DFQATT, CDR2 SNEGSKA (reference sequence). This CDR3 spans 15 amino acids. CDR3 in amino acids: CSARPGRGDGGEQFF. The CDR3 region has the DNA TGCAGTGCTAGACCAGGACGAGGAGATGGCGGTGAGCAGTTCTTC.

CDR3 loop: CASSPAGNFNEQYF. The DNA of the CDR3 is TGCGCCAGCAGCCCTGCGGGAAACTTCAATGAGCAGTACTTC. The chain couples TRBV4-1 to TRBJ2-5, with D tentatively TRBD2 (6 bases). Trimming pared 4 bases from V and 11 bases from J, leaving 20 bases between. This CDR3 has 14 amino acids. Germline values: CDR1 MGHRA, CDR2 YSYEKL.

This clonotype was counted between two and nine times. The V call is TRBV5-1, the J call TRBJ2-3; the D is unclear. Trimming took off 0 bases at V and 2 bases at J, with 13 bases between the two ends. This CDR3 region has 16 residues. The V gene's germline CDR1 is SGHRS and CDR2 YFSETQ. The CDR3 reads CASSLVGAPLTDTQYF. In DNA form, the CDR3 reads TGCGCCAGCAGCTTGGTGGGTGCTCCTCTCACAGATACGCAGTATTTT.

V is TRBV27 and J is TRBJ2-3; D tentatively reads TRBD1 or TRBD2 (5 bases each). Trimming took 4 bases from V and 6 from J, leaving 11 bases between them. This CDR3 has 13 residues. Germline V lookup: CDR1 MNHEY, CDR2 SMNVEV (reference sequence). CDR3 in DNA: TGTGCCAGCAGTTCCGGGACCAAGGATACGCAGTATTTT. Amino acids: CASSSGTKDTQYF.

The rearrangement joins TRBV4-1 to TRBJ1-4, with 7 bases aligning to TRBD1. Looked up from germline, CDR1 is MGHRA and CDR2 is YSYEKL. Trimming cost V 1 base and J 8 bases; bases outside gene matches: 7. The CDR3 is made up of 15 amino acids. This CDR3 reads CASSQAGTAGEKLFF. In DNA form, the CDR3 reads TGCGCCAGCAGCCAAGCCGGGACAGCCGGCGAAAAACTGTTTTTT.

The chain employs TRBV5-6 and TRBJ2-5; D is possibly TRBD2 (5 bases). The CDR3 totals 13 residues. Germline V gene data show CDR1 as SGHDT and CDR2 as YYEEEE. V was shortened by 4 bases and J by 9 bases, with 16 bases between the two germline ends. Here the CDR3 reads CASSLGPGVPQYF. For the CDR3, the DNA is TGTGCCAGCAGCCTTGGACCCGGGGTGCCCCAGTACTTC. The full variable domain, in which reference TRBV5-6 and TRBJ2-5 provide the parts outside the CDR3, is DAGVTQSPTHLIKTRGQQVTLRCSPKSGHDTVSWYQQALGQGPQFIFQYYEEEERQRGNFPDRFSGHQFPNYSSELNVNALLLGDSALYLCASSLGPGVPQYFGPGTRLLVL.

The V gene is TRBV6-2 or TRBV6-3, the J gene TRBJ2-3; 10 bases map to TRBD2. The trim removed 6 bases at V and 0 bases at J, leaving 9 bases unmatched. The CDR3 is 17 amino acids. CDR1 MNHEY and CDR2 SVGEGT come from the germline V gene. CDR3 region: CASRGASGGTSTDTQYF. The CDR3 nucleotides are TGTGCCAGCAGGGGGGCTAGCGGGGGAACTAGCACAGATACGCAGTATTTT.

This clonotype was seen only a few times. The rearrangement uses TRBV12-3 or TRBV12-4 and TRBJ1-2; TRBD1 matches at 9 bases. With V trimmed by 4 bases and J by 3 bases, 6 bases remained unmatched. The CDR3 covers 15 residues. CDR3 region: CASSSRQGGHYGYTF. CDR3 coding DNA: TGTGCCAGCAGTTCAAGACAGGGGGGTCACTATGGCTACACCTTC.

Comment on this clonotype: A junction boundary mismatches the germline segment, possibly from a read error. This chain connects TRBV7-3 to TRBJ2-1; TRBD2 aligns across 9 bases. Germline values: CDR1 SGHTA, CDR2 FQGTGA. The CDR3 has 17 amino acids. The CDR3 DNA sequence: TGTGCCAGCAGCCCCAGCGGGGGGTATTACTCCTACAATGAGCGGTTCTTC. Its translation: CASSPSGGYYSYNERFF. The full variable domain, rest sourced from reference TRBV7-3 and TRBJ2-1, is GAGVSQTPSNKVTEKGKYVELRCDPISGHTALYWYRQSLGQGPEFLIYFQGTGAADDSGLPNDRFFAVRPEGSVSTLKIQRTERGDSAVYLCASSPSGGYYSYNERFFGPGTRLTVL.

This clonotype has only a few counts. The V and J genes are TRBV11-2 and TRBJ2-7, with a weak D call TRBD1 (6 bases). Germline CDR1 SGHAT, CDR2 FQNNGV. The CDR3 length is 14 residues. Trimming cost V 7 bases and J 2 bases, with 15 bases left between them. In DNA, the CDR3 is TGTGCCAGCAATCCTCTGAGGGGGACCTACGAGCAGTACTTC. This sequence encodes CASNPLRGTYEQYF.

V usage is TRBV4-1 and J usage is TRBJ2-3, with 10 bases that match TRBD2. This CDR3 has 17 amino acids. CDR1 and CDR2 from the germline V gene are MGHRA and YSYEKL. V lost 0 bases to trimming and J lost 4 bases; unmatched junction nucleotides: 7. The CDR3 region is CASSQDKPSGRADTQYF. The CDR3 DNA is TGCGCCAGCAGCCAAGATAAGCCTAGCGGGAGAGCAGATACGCAGTATTTT.

The sample holds a few counts of this clonotype. The chain links TRBV9 to TRBJ2-7; 11 nucleotides line up with TRBD1. The J segment lost 3 bases and the V segment lost 1 base, leaving 3 bases of the junction unmatched. Germline V CDR1 and CDR2: SGDLS, YYNGEE. The CDR3 is made up of 15 amino acids. In DNA, the CDR3 is TGTGCCAGCAGCGTATCCGGGACAGGGGGCTACGAGCAGTACTTC. Its translation: CASSVSGTGGYEQYF.

This clonotype was detected a few times. V gene TRBV5-1 combines with J gene TRBJ2-7; D may be TRBD1 (6 bases). From germline, CDR1 is SGHRS and CDR2 YFSETQ. The V end was cut by 0 bases, the J end by 0 bases, with 19 bases between. CDR3 length: 18 amino acids. CDR3 residues: CASSLAVNQGTVSYEQYF. The CDR3 coding sequence is TGCGCCAGCAGCTTGGCCGTGAACCAGGGGACGGTCTCCTACGAGCAGTACTTC.

In nucleotides, the CDR3 is TGTGCCAGCAGCTTCTCTAGCAGGTACGAGCAGTACTTC. Translating it yields CASSFSSRYEQYF. V is TRBV7-9 and J is TRBJ2-7, with D perhaps TRBD2 (5 bases). CDR1 and CDR2 from the germline V gene are SEHNR and FQNEAQ (reference sequence). V was trimmed by 3 bases and J by 4 bases, leaving 10 bases between them. CDR3 size: 13 residues.

The chain links TRBV28 to TRBJ2-7; TRBD1 matches at 10 bases. V trimming: 7 bases; J trimming: 6 bases; junction bases outside the gene matches: 3. The germline V gene encodes CDR1 MDHEN and CDR2 SYDVKM. The CDR3 extends over 12 amino acids. The CDR3 sequence: CASTRQGAEQYF. Written as DNA, the CDR3 is TGTGCCAGCACCCGACAGGGGGCCGAGCAGTACTTC.

This clonotype was seen a handful of times. The chain recombines TRBV12-3 or TRBV12-4 with TRBJ2-3; D ambiguous. Between the trimmed V and J ends, which lost 4 bases and 2 bases, there was a span of 7 bases. The CDR3 runs to 13 residues. CDR3 nucleotide sequence: TGTGCCAGCAGTTCTCCTTACACAGATACGCAGTATTTT. Its protein product is CASSSPYTDTQYF.

As for this clonotype: An end of the junction differs from the germline gene, which may be a read error. The chain couples TRBV9 to TRBJ1-6; D gene unclear. The CDR3 sequence is 13 residues long. The germline gives CDR1 SGDLS, CDR2 YYNGEE. CDR3 nucleotide sequence: TGTGCCAGCAGCGTAGAAGGGAATTCACCCCACCACTTT. It yields the protein CASSVEGNSPHHF.

The rearrangement links TRBV20-1 to TRBJ1-5; D may be TRBD1 (5 bases). This CDR3 is 14 amino acids long. V was trimmed by 0 bases and J by 6 bases, leaving 12 bases between them. Germline V lookup: CDR1 DFQATT, CDR2 SNEGSKA (reference sequence). CDR3 residues: CSARDRVQGQPQHF. CDR3 nucleotides: TGCAGTGCTAGAGACAGGGTCCAAGGTCAGCCCCAGCATTTT.

The chain couples TRBV12-3 or TRBV12-4 to TRBJ2-7, with D unclear. Trimming left V 3 bases short and J 2 bases short, with 11 bases between. This CDR3 spans 14 amino acids. CDR3 residues: CASSLSLGTYEQYF. CDR3 nucleotide sequence: TGTGCCAGCAGTTTGTCCCTGGGAACCTACGAGCAGTACTTC.

V and J are TRBV20-1 and TRBJ2-1; D remains unclear. The V end was cut by 0 bases, the J end by 4 bases, with 7 bases between. The CDR3 sequence is 13 residues long. Germline V gene lookup returns CDR1 DFQATT and CDR2 SNEGSKA (reference sequence). DNA for the CDR3: TGCAGTGCTAGAGATCGAACTTACAATGAGCAGTTCTTC. Protein sequence: CSARDRTYNEQFF.

This clonotype was picked up many times. The chain combines TRBV10-3 with TRBJ2-7; 8 bases line up with TRBD2. V trimming: 4 bases; J trimming: 6 bases; junction bases outside the gene matches: 8. CDR1 ENHRY and CDR2 SYGVKD come from the germline V gene. The length of the CDR3 is 14 residues. CDR3: CAISAGGGSGEQYF. CDR3 nucleotide sequence: TGTGCCATCAGTGCGGGGGGGGGATCTGGCGAGCAGTACTTC.

This clonotype was seen only once. The V and J genes are TRBV2 and TRBJ1-4; D gene unclear. This CDR3 contains 18 residues. V was trimmed by 3 bases and J by 0 bases, leaving 17 bases between them. Germline CDR1 reads SNHLY; CDR2 reads FYNNEI. As DNA, the CDR3 is TGTGCCAGCAGTGACCGCCCGGTAACCGCAGCAACTAATGAAAAACTGTTTTTT. Amino acids: CASSDRPVTAATNEKLFF.